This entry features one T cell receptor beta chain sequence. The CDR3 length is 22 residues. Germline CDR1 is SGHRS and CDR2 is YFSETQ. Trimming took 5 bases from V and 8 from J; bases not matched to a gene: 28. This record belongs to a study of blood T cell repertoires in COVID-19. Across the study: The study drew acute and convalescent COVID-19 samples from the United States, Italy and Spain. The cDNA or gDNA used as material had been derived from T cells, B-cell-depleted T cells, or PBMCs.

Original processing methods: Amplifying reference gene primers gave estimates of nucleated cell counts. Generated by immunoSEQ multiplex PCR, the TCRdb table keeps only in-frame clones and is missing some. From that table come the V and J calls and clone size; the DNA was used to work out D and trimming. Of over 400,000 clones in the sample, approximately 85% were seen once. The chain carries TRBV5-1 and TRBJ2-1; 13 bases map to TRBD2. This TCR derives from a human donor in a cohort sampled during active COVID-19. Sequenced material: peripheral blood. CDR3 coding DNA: TGCGCCAGCAGAGACGGACAGGGGGCACTACTAGCGGGAGGGCCTCTTAGGGATGAGCAGTTCTTC. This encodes CASRDGQGALLAGGPLRDEQFF. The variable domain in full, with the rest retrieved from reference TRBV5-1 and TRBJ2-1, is KAGVTQTPRYLIKTRGQQVTLSCSPISGHRSVSWYQQTPGQGLQFLFEYFSETQRNKGNFPGRFSGRQFSNSRSEMNVSTLELGDSALYLCASRDGQGALLAGGPLRDEQFFGPGTRLTVL.